Listed here are 21 T cell receptor beta chains from one sample, sequenced in a study of OX40 agonist ivuxolimab in advanced cancers. Clones were sequenced by immunoSEQ multiplex PCR, and TCRdb holds only the in-frame ones, with some missing. The sample lists roughly 70,000 clones, 70% to 90% occurring once. Source: CD4+ or CD8+ T cells sorted from blood, taken in a trial of the OX40 agonist ivuxolimab. These receptor sequences come from an adult with an advanced solid tumor such as melanoma, head and neck, liver or kidney cancer.

The rearrangement links TRBV6-5 to TRBJ2-1; no reliable D call. The CDR3 runs 14 residues. Germline lookup yields CDR1 MNHEY and CDR2 SVGAGI. V was trimmed by 6 bases and J by 0 bases, leaving 9 bases between them. CDR3 DNA sequence: TGTGCCAGCAGAGAGTTGAGCTCCTACAATGAGCAGTTCTTC. It yields the protein CASRELSSYNEQFF.

This clone was detected once. J is TRBJ2-1 and V is TRBV19; TRBD1 is a possible D gene (5 bases). CDR3 length: 16 residues. Germline V CDR1 and CDR2: LNHDA, SQIVND (reference sequence). Trimming cost V 2 bases and J 0 bases, with 11 bases left between them. The CDR3 bases are TGTGCCAGTAGTATATCTTCCAGGGTCTCCTACAATGAGCAGTTCTTC. Translating gives CASSISSRVSYNEQFF.

The chain employs TRBV7-2 and TRBJ2-1; 7 nucleotides line up with TRBD1. From germline, CDR1 is SGHTA and CDR2 FQGNSA. The CDR3 has 15 residues. V lost 6 bases to trimming and J lost 2 bases; unmatched junction nucleotides: 7. CDR3 amino acids: CASSNPGTAYNEQFF. The CDR3 DNA follows: TGTGCCAGCAGTAATCCGGGGACAGCCTACAATGAGCAGTTCTTC.

The chain joins TRBV6-5 to TRBJ1-5, with D possibly being TRBD1 (5 bases). Germline assignment: CDR1 MNHEY and CDR2 SVGAGI. Trimming cost V 2 bases and J 3 bases, with 11 bases left between them. CDR3 length: 15 residues. The CDR3 here is CASSYQGRDNQPQHF. CDR3 coding DNA: TGTGCCAGCAGTTACCAGGGTAGGGACAATCAGCCCCAGCATTTT.

The genes are TRBV4-1 and TRBJ2-1, with D unresolved. This CDR3 is built from 15 residues. V was clipped by 4 bases and J by 6 bases, with 16 bases between them. The germline V gene encodes CDR1 MGHRA and CDR2 YSYEKL. CDR3 DNA: TGCGCCAGCAGCCTCGCCCCGCTTACGCCCAATGAGCAGTTCTTC. Translated, it gives CASSLAPLTPNEQFF.

The J gene is TRBJ2-2, the V gene TRBV4-2; D is perhaps TRBD2 (8 bases). CDR3 length: 18 residues. With 0 bases removed from V and 6 bases from J, the gap between germline ends came to 20 bases. Germline loops: CDR1 LGHNA, CDR2 YNFKEQ. CDR3 coding DNA: TGTGCCAGCAGCCAAGATCAGGGGGGACTAGGCTTTGCCGGGGAGCTGTTTTTT. Translation: CASSQDQGGLGFAGELFF.

The genes are TRBV29-1 and TRBJ2-5; maybe TRBD1 (6 bases). This CDR3 contains 14 residues. CDR1 and CDR2 (germline): SQVTM, ANQGSEA. V lost 6 bases and J 2 bases, leaving 16 bases between the germline ends. The CDR3 nucleotides are TGCAGCGTGCCCCCTCTAGGGGGACAAGAGACCCAGTACTTC. Its translation: CSVPPLGGQETQYF.

The V call is TRBV5-6, the J call TRBJ2-3, with TRBD2 matching over 11 bases. V shed 5 bases and J 2 bases; nucleotides not matched to a gene: 7. Per the germline V gene, CDR1 is SGHDT and CDR2 is YYEEEE. The CDR3 sequence is 16 residues long. The CDR3 sequence: CASRKLAGGNTDTQYF. CDR3 DNA: TGTGCCAGCAGGAAGCTAGCGGGGGGAAACACAGATACGCAGTATTTT. Supplemented by reference TRBV5-6 and TRBJ2-3, the full variable domain reads DAGVTQSPTHLIKTRGQQVTLRCSPKSGHDTVSWYQQALGQGPQFIFQYYEEEERQRGNFPDRFSGHQFPNYSSELNVNALLLGDSALYLCASRKLAGGNTDTQYFGPGTRLTVL.

This clone was recorded only once. The chain links TRBV28 to TRBJ1-2, with D maybe TRBD1 (6 bases). The CDR3 length is 16 residues. The germline CDR1 and CDR2 sequences are MDHEN and SYDVKM. The V end was cut by 6 bases, the J end by 2 bases, with 19 bases between. In nucleotides, the CDR3 is TGTGCCAGCAGCCCAGGACAGTCCTTTTCAAACTATGGCTACACCTTC. This gives the protein CASSPGQSFSNYGYTF.

This chain connects TRBV18 to TRBJ1-1, with D uncertain. Trimming removed 0 bases from V and 6 bases from J, with 11 bases in between. This CDR3 comprises 14 residues. Per germline, CDR1 KGHSH and CDR2 LQKENI. The chain's CDR3 is CASSPPTTKPEAFF. In DNA, the CDR3 is TGTGCCAGCTCACCACCGACGACCAAGCCTGAAGCTTTCTTT. Filled out from reference TRBV18 and TRBJ1-1, the complete variable domain reads NAGVMQNPRHLVRRRGQEARLRCSPMKGHSHVYWYRQLPEEGLKFMVYLQKENIIDESGMPKERFSAEFPKEGPSILRIQQVVRGDSAAYFCASSPPTTKPEAFFGQGTRLTVV.

The chain uses TRBV2 and TRBJ2-1; 10 bases agree with TRBD1. Germline loops: CDR1 SNHLY, CDR2 FYNNEI. V trimming: 7 bases; J trimming: 0 bases; junction bases outside the gene matches: 6. CDR3 length equals 16 residues. The CDR3 coding sequence is TGTGCCAGCAAATACGACAGGGGGCTCTCCTACAATGAGCAGTTCTTC. It is translated as CASKYDRGLSYNEQFF.

The chain uses TRBV4-1 and TRBJ1-2, with D possibly being TRBD1 (5 bases). Deletions cut 2 bases from V and 1 base from J, with 11 bases between. The CDR3 sequence is 15 residues long. Germline V lookup: CDR1 MGHRA, CDR2 YSYEKL. The CDR3 sequence: CASSQTGIINYGYTF. Here the CDR3 DNA reads TGCGCCAGCAGCCAAACAGGCATAATTAACTATGGCTACACCTTC.

The chain couples TRBV5-6 to TRBJ2-3; TRBD2 matches 8 bases. The CDR3 runs to 19 residues. Germline V CDR1 and CDR2: SGHDT, YYEEEE. The J segment lost 7 bases and the V segment lost 0 bases, leaving 19 bases of the junction unmatched. As DNA, the CDR3 is TGTGCCAGCAGCTTGGAACCAACCGGCACGGGGGGGAAAAGATATACGCAGTATTTT. It specifies CASSLEPTGTGGKRYTQYF.

There are a few counts of this clone. The chain employs TRBV6-1 and TRBJ2-7; D uncertain. There are 15 residues in the CDR3. V lost 0 bases and J lost 2, with 11 bases in between. Per germline, CDR1 MNHNS and CDR2 SASEGT. In DNA, the CDR3 is TGTGCCAGCAGTGAAGCATATAGGAGACCCTACGAGCAGTACTTC. This sequence encodes CASSEAYRRPYEQYF.

The rearrangement links TRBV29-1 to TRBJ1-3; no reliable D call. Trimming took off 7 bases at V and 0 bases at J, with 7 bases between the two ends. Germline CDR1 reads SQVTM; CDR2 reads ANQGSEA. This CDR3 contains 12 residues. The chain's CDR3 is CSGSTSGNTIYF. DNA of the CDR3: TGCAGCGGAAGTACCTCTGGAAACACCATATATTTT.

The rearrangement joins TRBV5-1 to TRBJ2-7; 8 bases are shared with TRBD1. The CDR3 sequence is 15 residues long. The V segment lost 3 bases and the J segment 0 bases; nucleotides outside the gene matches: 5. From germline, CDR1 is SGHRS and CDR2 YFSETQ. The CDR3 region is CASSSTGVVSYEQYF. As DNA, the CDR3 is TGCGCCAGCAGCTCGACAGGGGTTGTCTCCTACGAGCAGTACTTC.

This rearrangement joins TRBV29-1 to TRBJ1-5, with 9 bases fitting TRBD1. After removal of 6 bases from V and 0 bases from J, the junction contained 6 bases not matched to a gene. Per germline, CDR1 SQVTM and CDR2 ANQGSEA. The CDR3 is 15 amino acids. CDR3 coding DNA: TGCAGCGTGTCCGGGACAGGGACTAGCAATCAGCCCCAGCATTTT. This translates into CSVSGTGTSNQPQHF.

CDR3 region: CASSSGDRGGETQYF. DNA of the CDR3: TGTGCCAGCAGCTCGGGGGACAGGGGAGGGGAGACCCAGTACTTC. The gene calls are TRBV5-4 and TRBJ2-5, with 10 bases matching TRBD1. V lost 3 bases, J lost 5 bases, and 7 bases stayed unmatched. The CDR3 is made up of 15 amino acids. The germline CDR1 and CDR2 sequences are SGHNT and YYREEE (reference sequence).

The rearrangement uses TRBV7-9 and TRBJ2-1, with 10 bases matching TRBD2. CDR1 is SEHNR, CDR2 FQNEAQ, per germline (reference sequence). V trimming: 2 bases; J trimming: 4 bases; junction bases outside the gene matches: 2. The CDR3 consists of 15 residues. As DNA, the CDR3 is TGTGCCAGCAGCTTATCTAGCGGGAGATACAATGAGCAGTTCTTC. This codes for CASSLSSGRYNEQFF.

The V call is TRBV6-5, the J call TRBJ1-4; the D is unclear. V gave up 5 bases and J gave up 0 bases, with 7 bases separating them. The CDR3 totals 14 residues. Looked up from germline, CDR1 is MNHEY and CDR2 is SVGAGI. The CDR3 nucleotides are TGTGCCAGCAGTCCGGGTGCAACTAATGAAAAACTGTTTTTT. Translated, it gives CASSPGATNEKLFF.

This chain joins TRBV5-6 and TRBJ2-4; 9 bases are shared with TRBD1. The CDR3 is made up of 14 amino acids. The germline V gene encodes CDR1 SGHDT and CDR2 YYEEEE. The V and J ends lost 4 bases and 5 bases, in that order; junction bases with no gene match: 4. This chain's CDR3 is CASSVGQGQNIQYF. CDR3 DNA: TGTGCCAGCAGCGTTGGACAGGGGCAAAACATTCAGTACTTC.